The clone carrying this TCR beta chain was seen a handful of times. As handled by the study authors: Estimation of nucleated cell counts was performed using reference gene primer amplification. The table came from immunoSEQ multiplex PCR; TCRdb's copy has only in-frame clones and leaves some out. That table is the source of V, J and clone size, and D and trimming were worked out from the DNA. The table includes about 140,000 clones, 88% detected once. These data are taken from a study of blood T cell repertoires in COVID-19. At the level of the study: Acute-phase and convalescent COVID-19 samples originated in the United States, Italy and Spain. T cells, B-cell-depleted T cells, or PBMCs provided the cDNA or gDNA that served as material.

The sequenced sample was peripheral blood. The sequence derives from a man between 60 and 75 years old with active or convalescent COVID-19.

CDR3 sequence (DNA): TGTGCCAGCAGCAAAGTTTGGACAGAATACTACAATGAGCAGTTCTTC. It is translated as CASSKVWTEYYNEQFF. The chain uses TRBV21-1 and TRBJ2-1; TRBD1, the table's D call, lacks a check against the DNA. TRBV21-1 is noted as a pseudogene. The CDR3 is 16 amino acids.